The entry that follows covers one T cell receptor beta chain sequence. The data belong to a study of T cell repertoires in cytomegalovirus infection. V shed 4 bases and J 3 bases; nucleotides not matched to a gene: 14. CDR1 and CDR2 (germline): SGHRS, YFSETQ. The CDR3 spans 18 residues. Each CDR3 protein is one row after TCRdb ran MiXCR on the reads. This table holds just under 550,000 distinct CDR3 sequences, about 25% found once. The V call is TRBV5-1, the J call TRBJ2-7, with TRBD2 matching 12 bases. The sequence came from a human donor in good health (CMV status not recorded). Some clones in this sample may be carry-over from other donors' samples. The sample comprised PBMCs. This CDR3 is CASSPRRLLAGGNYEQYF. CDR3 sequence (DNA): TGCGCCAGCAGCCCACGGCGGTTGCTAGCGGGAGGGAACTACGAGCAGTACTTC.